A selection of T cell receptor beta chains follows, all from one sample in a study of CD8+CD57+ T cells in acquired aplastic anemia. Each CDR3 protein gets one entry after TCRdb re-called the reads with MiXCR. The sample lists about 40,000 distinct CDR3 sequences, approximately 67% seen once, with around a quarter in the top ten. Sequencing input: sorted CD4+, CD8+, or CD8+CD57+ T cells (not recorded which) from PBMCs. These receptors were collected from a human donor in good health, serving as a control. Each CDR3 is given with its conserved first and last residue. Each record gives: CDR3 DNA, CDR3 protein, clone size, D gene, V gene, J gene. D genes are given only for firm matches. The size entry is marked missing in some rows and otherwise reads once, few, many or a size class.

TGCGCCAGCAGCCGAGGACAGGTTGGGAGTTCACCCCTCCACTTT,CASSRGQVGSSPLHF,once,TRBD1,TRBV4-1,TRBJ1-6
TGCAGTGCTAGAGCGGGACAGGGCGCCTACGAGCAGTACTTC,CSARAGQGAYEQYF,-,TRBD1,TRBV20-1,TRBJ2-7
TGTGCCATCAGTGATGGCGACAGGGGAGGGAATCAGCCCCAGCATTTT,CAISDGDRGGNQPQHF,-,TRBD1,TRBV10-3,TRBJ1-5
TGTGCCACCAGTGATTTCCGGACAGCGTACGAGCAGTACTTC,CATSDFRTAYEQYF,-,-,TRBV24-1,TRBJ2-7
TGCAGCGGGCGGGGGGCCATCACAGATACGCAGTATTTT,CSGRGAITDTQYF,-,TRBD2,TRBV29-1,TRBJ2-3
TGTGCCAGCAGCAGGGACAGTCAAGAGACCCAGTACTTC,CASSRDSQETQYF,-,TRBD1,TRBV7-3,TRBJ2-5
TGTGCCAGCAGTGATGGGATGGGTGAGGGTGGCTACACCTTC,CASSDGMGEGGYTF,once,-,TRBV25-1,TRBJ1-2
TGTGCCAGTAGTATGGCTATGGAGTACGAGCAGTACTTC,CASSMAMEYEQYF,-,-,TRBV19,TRBJ2-7
TGTGCCAGCAGTTGGGTAGCGGGGTACGTTTTTGTTTACAATGAGCAGTTCTTC,CASSWVAGYVFVYNEQFF,-,TRBD2,TRBV28,TRBJ2-1
TGTGCCAGCAGTGAGGACACCCAAGAGACCCAGTACTTC,CASSEDTQETQYF,-,-,TRBV2,TRBJ2-5
TGCGCCAGCAGCTTGGCCTTAGACTACGAGCAGTACTTC,CASSLALDYEQYF,many,-,TRBV5-1,TRBJ2-7
TGCAGCGTTGCCCGGAACACTGAAGCTTTCTTT,CSVARNTEAFF,medium-sized,-,TRBV29-1,TRBJ1-1
TGTGCCAGCAGCTGGTCAGGGGTGGGAACTGAAGCTTTCTTT,CASSWSGVGTEAFF,once,-,TRBV5-8,TRBJ1-1
TGTGCCAGCAGCTTAGAGGGCGAAGGGCGCGACACTGAAGCTTTCTTT,CASSLEGEGRDTEAFF,-,-,TRBV7-6,TRBJ1-1
TGTGCCAGCAACCCGACTAGCTTCTACGAGCAGTACTTC,CASNPTSFYEQYF,medium-sized,TRBD2,TRBV2,TRBJ2-7
TGTGCCAGCAGCACACAGGGCTCATACGAGCAGTACTTC,CASSTQGSYEQYF,-,-,TRBV6-1,TRBJ2-7
TGTGCCAGCAAGGGACAGGGGGGGGCGAATCAGCCCCAGCATTTT,CASKGQGGANQPQHF,-,TRBD1,TRBV2,TRBJ1-5
TGTGCCACCTCCATCCGGGACAGGGGAAATGAGCAGTTCTTC,CATSIRDRGNEQFF,-,TRBD1,TRBV24-1,TRBJ2-1
TGTGCCAGCAGTTTGGGTATCAGCAATGAGCAGTTCTTC,CASSLGISNEQFF,-,-,TRBV2,TRBJ2-1
TGTGCCACCAGTGCCTGGGGGACAGGTGTTAATTACGAGCAGTACTTC,CATSAWGTGVNYEQYF,-,TRBD1,TRBV24-1,TRBJ2-7
TGTGCCAGTAGTGCCTTAAATAGCAATCAGCCCCAGCATTTT,CASSALNSNQPQHF,-,-,TRBV19,TRBJ1-5
TGTGCCAGCAGCTGGACAGGCGAAGAGCAGTTCTTC,CASSWTGEEQFF,many,TRBD1,TRBV5-5,TRBJ2-1
TGTGCCAGCACGGTTACTAACTATGGCTACACCTTC,CASTVTNYGYTF,-,-,TRBV2,TRBJ1-2
TGCAGCGTTGGACAGGAGGAACCCTACGAGCAGTACTTC,CSVGQEEPYEQYF,many,-,TRBV29-1,TRBJ2-7
TGTGCCAGTAGTATGAGGGTTAGTTCCGGAGGCCAAGTCGGCTACACCTTC,CASSMRVSSGGQVGYTF,-,-,TRBV19,TRBJ1-2
TGTGCCACCAGCCCCCGGGTGGGCAGGTACTCCTACAATGAGCAGTTCTTC,CATSPRVGRYSYNEQFF,-,-,TRBV15,TRBJ2-1